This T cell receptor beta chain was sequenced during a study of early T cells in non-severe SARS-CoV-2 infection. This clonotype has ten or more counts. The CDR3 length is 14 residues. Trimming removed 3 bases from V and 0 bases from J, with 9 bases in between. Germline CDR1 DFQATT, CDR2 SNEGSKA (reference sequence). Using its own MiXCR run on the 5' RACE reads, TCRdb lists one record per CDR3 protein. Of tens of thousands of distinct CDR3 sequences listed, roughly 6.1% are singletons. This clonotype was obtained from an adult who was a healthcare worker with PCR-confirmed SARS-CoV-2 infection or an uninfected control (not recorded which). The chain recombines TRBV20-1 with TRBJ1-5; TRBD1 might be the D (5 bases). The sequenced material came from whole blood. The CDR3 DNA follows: TGCAGTGCTAGTCCGGGGGGTAGCAATCAGCCCCAGCATTTT. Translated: CSASPGGSNQPQHF.